These T cell receptor beta chains were read from a single sample in a study of T cells in Graves' hyperthyroidism and ophthalmopathy. TCRdb itself ran the multiplex PCR reads through MiXCR, one entry per CDR3 protein. Counted here are around 300,000 distinct CDR3 sequences, approximately 21% occurring once; the ten biggest clones make up 50% to 75%. Specimen: blood. The receptors were sampled from a man aged 25-40 years with Graves' ophthalmopathy. Both conserved end residues are trimmed from each CDR3.

>TRBV5-1|TRBJ1-1
ASSPPTANTEAF
>TRBV5-4|TRBJ1-3
ASSHSAGPSSGNTIY
>TRBV7-9|TRBJ2-3
ASSFEGVTDTQY
>TRBV7-3|TRBJ2-3
ASSLRPIGAADTQY
>TRBV19|TRBJ1-5
ASSADGYDQPQH
>TRBV12-3/TRBV12-4|TRBJ1-4
PKPTFNEKLF
>TRBV6-5|TRBJ2-3
ASSYSSTGFSTDTQY
>TRBV2|TRBJ2-7
ASSELVVTGEQY
>TRBV5-6|TRBJ2-7
ASSFGYEQY
>TRBV28|TRBJ1-5
ASSPRDRGGNQPQH
>TRBV5-1|TRBJ1-3
ASSLGAYTSGNTIY
>TRBV20-1|TRBJ2-5
SARPGRVGETQY
>TRBV7-2|TRBJ2-3
ASSLKGSGTDTQY
>TRBV9|TRBJ2-2
ASGLAGIGELF
>TRBV5-1|TRBJ1-3
ASSLALRGSSGNTIY
>TRBV7-9|TRBJ2-1
ASSSGQLDEQF
>TRBV27|TRBJ2-3
ASSTFGAGGTDTQY
>TRBV7-2|TRBJ1-2
ASKASPSVSYGYT
>TRBV24-1|TRBJ2-3
ATGDLDGADKDTQY
>TRBV24-1|TRBJ2-3
ATSEPGQGRDTQY
>TRBV29-1|TRBJ2-3
SAPLYGITDTQY
>TRBV2|TRBJ1-1
ATRGPNTEAF
>TRBV20-1|TRBJ1-2
SARGGERNYGYT
>TRBV28|TRBJ2-1
ASDSLNEQS
>TRBV28|TRBJ2-3
ASSLVGQARNTQY
>TRBV25-1|TRBJ1-1
ASSEYGRPEAF
>TRBV2|TRBJ2-2
ARSTSGIPNTGELF
>TRBV29-1|TRBJ1-2
SVEDTNYGYT
>TRBV4-1|TRBJ1-5
ASSWVGQPQH
>TRBV6-2/TRBV6-3|TRBJ2-1
ASINSGRREQF
>TRBV12-3/TRBV12-4|TRBJ1-5
ASSTGRSNQPQH
>TRBV2|TRBJ2-1
ASSARTTGFNEQF
>TRBV11-2|TRBJ2-4
ASSLEEVRGQY
>TRBV5-1|TRBJ2-2
ASSPSGRLNTGELF
>TRBV28|TRBJ2-7
ASSASGRALDEQY
>TRBV11-3|TRBJ2-1
ASSSPAARSYNEQF
>TRBV5-1|TRBJ2-7
ASSLEVGQGPSEQY
>TRBV27|TRBJ1-2
ASSRSSGASYGYT
>TRBV6-1|TRBJ1-6
ASSDDRQYWSPLH
>TRBV3-1|TRBJ2-7
ASSQDRAYEQY
>TRBV2|TRBJ2-3
ASSYQPGTSGRDTQY
>TRBV27|TRBJ2-1
ASSLDRGYDEQF
>TRBV5-8|TRBJ2-7
ASSLRQGASYEQY
>TRBV18|TRBJ1-1
ASSPPGPGTEAF
>TRBV7-3|TRBJ2-3
ASSLRAGATDTQY
>TRBV24-1|TRBJ2-7
ATSDSDRTYEQY
>TRBV11-1|TRBJ2-1
ASSLRQPYNEQF
>TRBV9|TRBJ2-2
ASSDRGLTDTGELF